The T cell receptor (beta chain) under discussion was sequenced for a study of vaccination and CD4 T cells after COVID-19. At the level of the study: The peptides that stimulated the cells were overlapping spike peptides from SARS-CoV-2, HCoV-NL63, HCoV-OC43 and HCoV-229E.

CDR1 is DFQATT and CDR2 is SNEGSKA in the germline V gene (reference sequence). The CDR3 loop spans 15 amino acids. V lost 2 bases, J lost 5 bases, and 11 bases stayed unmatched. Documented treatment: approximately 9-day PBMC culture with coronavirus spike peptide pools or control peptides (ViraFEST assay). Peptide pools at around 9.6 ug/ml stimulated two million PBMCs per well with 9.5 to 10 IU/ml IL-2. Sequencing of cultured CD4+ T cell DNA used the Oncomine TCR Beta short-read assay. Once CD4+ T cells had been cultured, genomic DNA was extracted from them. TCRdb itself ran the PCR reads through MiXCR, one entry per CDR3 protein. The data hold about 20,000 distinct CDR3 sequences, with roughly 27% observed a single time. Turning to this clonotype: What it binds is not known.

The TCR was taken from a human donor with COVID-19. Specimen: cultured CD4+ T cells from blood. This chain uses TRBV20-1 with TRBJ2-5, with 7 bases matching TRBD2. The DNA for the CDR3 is TGCAGTGCTAGATACATGACTAGCCGGAGGGAGACCCAGTACTTC. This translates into CSARYMTSRRETQYF.